One and the same sample provided the 16 T cell receptor beta chains below, sequenced in a study of shared T cell receptors in the human thymus. The data were produced by immunoSEQ multiplex PCR, yet TCRdb's version contains in-frame clones alone and is incomplete. The profile shows about 660,000 clones, about 87% of them singletons. This sample was also put to use in a study of human thymus T cells.

Material for sequencing was thymocytes. All receptors come from a boy in the first two years of life with a congenital heart defect.

J is TRBJ2-1 and V is TRBV20-1, with D perhaps matching TRBD2 (6 bases). Per the germline V gene, CDR1 is DFQATT and CDR2 is SNEGSKA (reference sequence). The CDR3 has 11 amino acids. The CDR3 sequence: CSALATYEQFF. The CDR3 coding sequence is TGCAGCGCCCTAGCGACCTATGAGCAGTTCTTC.

V is TRBV15 and J is TRBJ1-1; D not certain. V was clipped by 0 bases and J by 3 bases, with 11 bases between them. This CDR3 comprises 15 residues. Looked up from germline, CDR1 is LNHNV and CDR2 is YYDKDF (reference sequence). The CDR3 protein is CATSREENLDTEAFF. The CDR3, as DNA: TGTGCCACCAGCAGAGAGGAGAATTTGGACACTGAAGCTTTCTTT.

The J gene is TRBJ2-3, the V gene TRBV14, with 8 bases that match TRBD1. The CDR3 is made up of 17 amino acids. Germline V gene data show CDR1 as SGHDN and CDR2 as FVKESK. V was clipped by 1 base and J by 0 bases; unmatched bases: 6. In DNA form, the CDR3 reads TGTGCCAGCAGCCAAGCAGGGGGCTCGGCCAGCACAGATACGCAGTATTTT. Translation: CASSQAGGSASTDTQYF.

The chain recombines TRBV27 with TRBJ1-5, with 8 bases matching TRBD1. CDR3 length equals 17 residues. Germline lookup yields CDR1 MNHEY and CDR2 SMNVEV (reference sequence). After removal of 4 bases from V and 0 bases from J, the junction contained 8 bases not matched to a gene. The CDR3 reads CASSCGDRLYSNQPQHF. Written as DNA, the CDR3 is TGTGCCAGCAGTTGTGGGGACAGGCTTTATAGCAATCAGCCCCAGCATTTT.

CDR3 amino acids: CASSIRARTGSADTQYF. The CDR3 bases are TGCGCCAGCAGCATAAGGGCCAGGACAGGGTCTGCAGATACGCAGTATTTT. This chain connects TRBV5-1 to TRBJ2-3; 8 nucleotides line up with TRBD1. Germline values: CDR1 SGHRS, CDR2 YFSETQ. V lost 4 bases to trimming and J lost 4 bases; unmatched junction nucleotides: 14. The CDR3 extends over 17 amino acids.

The rearrangement links TRBV4-1 to TRBJ2-1; D is undetermined. Looked up from germline, CDR1 is MGHRA and CDR2 is YSYEKL. There are 16 residues in the CDR3. V gave up 1 base and J gave up 2 bases, with 12 bases separating them. The CDR3 region is CASSQGGKATYNEQFF. In nucleotides, the CDR3 is TGCGCCAGCAGCCAAGGAGGAAAGGCCACCTACAATGAGCAGTTCTTC.

The V gene is TRBV10-2, the J gene TRBJ1-3; 7 nucleotides line up with TRBD1. V shed 5 bases, J shed 0 bases, and the junction held 10 bases outside the gene matches. This CDR3 is built from 17 residues. Germline V lookup: CDR1 WSHSY, CDR2 SAAADI. Here the CDR3 reads CASSRRTGRNSGNTIYF. CDR3 in DNA: TGCGCCAGCAGTAGAAGGACAGGCCGAAACTCTGGAAACACCATATATTTT.

CDR3 residues: CASSLRRGRRDGYTF. DNA for the CDR3: TGTGCCAGCAGCTTACGGAGGGGGCGACGGGATGGCTACACCTTC. The chain has TRBV7-2 and TRBJ1-2, with 7 bases lining up with TRBD1. The CDR3 is 15 amino acids. CDR1 and CDR2 from the germline V gene are SGHTA and FQGNSA. V shed 2 bases and J 6 bases; nucleotides not matched to a gene: 9.

The chain employs TRBV18 and TRBJ2-7; 8 nucleotides match TRBD2. The CDR3 length is 15 residues. V gave up 2 bases and J gave up 2 bases; unmatched junction bases: 5. Germline lookup yields CDR1 KGHSH and CDR2 LQKENI. The CDR3 bases are TGTGCCAGCTCACCAAATGCGGGAGGCACCTACGAGCAGTACTTC. Residues: CASSPNAGGTYEQYF.

The chain recombines TRBV7-4 with TRBJ2-5, with D perhaps matching TRBD1 (6 bases). Trimming stripped 5 bases from V and 0 bases from J, with 13 bases between. The CDR3 is made up of 15 amino acids. Germline V gene sequence: CDR1 SGHVT, CDR2 SQSDAQ. The CDR3 spells CASSLRHRDQETQYF. CDR3 DNA sequence: TGTGCCAGCAGCCTACGCCACAGGGACCAAGAGACCCAGTACTTC.

V and J are TRBV4-3 and TRBJ2-1; 11 bases are shared with TRBD2. This CDR3 has 21 amino acids. J lost 7 bases, V lost 5 bases, and 25 bases had no gene match. Germline V gene sequence: CDR1 LGHNA, CDR2 YSLEER. The chain's CDR3 is CASSERPRGGQLAGGVNEQFF. CDR3 in DNA: TGCGCCAGCAGCGAAAGACCGCGAGGGGGTCAGTTAGCGGGAGGGGTTAATGAGCAGTTCTTC.

This chain uses TRBV5-8 with TRBJ1-3, with D hard to call. CDR3 length equals 14 residues. Per the germline V gene, CDR1 is SGHTS and CDR2 is YDEGEE. The V end was cut by 6 bases, the J end by 1 base, with 11 bases between. This CDR3 is CASIKKQSGNTIYF. CDR3 in DNA: TGTGCCAGCATCAAGAAACAGTCTGGAAACACCATATATTTT.

V gene TRBV19 combines with J gene TRBJ1-1; D perhaps matches TRBD1 (5 bases). V dropped 7 bases and J dropped 3 bases, with 12 bases sitting between them. Germline lookup yields CDR1 LNHDA and CDR2 SQIVND (reference sequence). The CDR3 contains 13 residues. The CDR3 DNA reads TGTGCCAGTACCACGGACAAGGACACTGAAGCTTTCTTT. Translated: CASTTDKDTEAFF. The full variable domain, its missing parts supplied by reference TRBV19 and TRBJ1-1, is DGGITQSPKYLFRKEGQNVTLSCEQNLNHDAMYWYRQDPGQGLRLIYYSQIVNDFQKGDIAEGYSVSREKKESFPLTVTSAQKNPTAFYLCASTTDKDTEAFFGQGTRLTVV.

This chain joins TRBV29-1 and TRBJ2-3; D is possibly TRBD2 (5 bases). Germline-derived CDR1 and CDR2 are SQVTM and ANQGSEA. V dropped 6 bases and J dropped 5 bases, with 15 bases sitting between them. The CDR3 is 13 residues long. The CDR3 nucleotides read TGCAGCGTCGCCACGGGGTGGGGAGATACGCAGTATTTT. This codes for CSVATGWGDTQYF.

A single count supports this clone. The chain carries TRBV27 and TRBJ1-4; 7 bases map to TRBD1. The CDR3 is 16 residues long. The germline CDR1 and CDR2 sequences are MNHEY and SMNVEV (reference sequence). V gave up 2 bases and J gave up 1 base; unmatched junction bases: 4. CDR3 protein: CASSLRGHVTNEKLFF. CDR3 coding DNA: TGTGCCAGCAGTTTAAGGGGGCACGTAACTAATGAAAAACTGTTTTTT.

The chain recombines TRBV5-6 with TRBJ2-3, with D uncertain. The V end lost 2 bases, the J end lost 0 bases, and 10 bases lay between the germline ends. Per germline, CDR1 SGHDT and CDR2 YYEEEE. The CDR3 is 15 amino acids. Here the CDR3 DNA reads TGTGCCAGCAGCTTCTCCTTATTTAGCACAGATACGCAGTATTTT. Its protein is CASSFSLFSTDTQYF.